One and the same sample provided the 15 T cell receptor beta chains below, sequenced in a study of T cell repertoires in cytomegalovirus infection (dated by TCRdb to the late 2010s). The run used an Illumina HiSeq 1500. TCRdb reran the public reads through fastp at Q25 and MiXCR, keeping productive beta chains. Rows with one shared CDR3 protein collapse into an entry with the most common genes and DNA. The sample records 450,000 to 650,000 distinct CDR3 sequences, about 30% of which are singletons. In total, the top ten clones hold roughly 13% of the sample. The specimen was PBMCs. The receptors were sampled from a human donor in good health (CMV status not recorded). Some clones in this sample may be carry-over from other donors' samples.

This clonotype came up many times. The gene calls are TRBV7-9 and TRBJ2-7, with D maybe TRBD2 (5 bases). The V gene's germline CDR1 is SEHNR and CDR2 FQNEAQ (reference sequence). The CDR3 is 14 amino acids. V lost 5 bases and J lost 4, with 15 bases in between. Here the CDR3 reads CASSGPGFAYEQYF. The CDR3 region has the DNA TGTGCCAGCAGCGGACCGGGATTCGCTTACGAGCAGTACTTC.

The chain has TRBV7-2 and TRBJ1-6, with a tentative D call TRBD1 (5 bases). The CDR3 is made up of 14 amino acids. Germline lookup yields CDR1 SGHTA and CDR2 FQGNSA. V lost 2 bases, J lost 7 bases, and 9 bases lay in between. The CDR3 DNA follows: TGTGCCAGCAGCTTACCCAGACAGAATTCACCCCTCCACTTT. It is translated as CASSLPRQNSPLHF.

The V call is TRBV7-6, the J call TRBJ2-1; D is unresolved. Per germline, CDR1 SGHVS and CDR2 FNYEAQ. The CDR3 covers 12 residues. V was clipped by 1 base and J by 14 bases, with 12 bases between them. The DNA of the CDR3 is TGTGCCAGCAGCTTAGTAGCTCAGGTTGAGTTCTTC. Its protein product is CASSLVAQVEFF.

This clonotype was recorded a few times. The genes are TRBV11-1 and TRBJ2-1, with D perhaps matching TRBD1 (7 bases). Germline CDR1 is SGHAT and CDR2 is FQDESV (reference sequence). The CDR3 has 16 residues. The V gene lost 1 base and the J gene lost 0 bases, with 10 bases spanning the gap. This CDR3 reads CASSLGQGGSYNEQFF. DNA of the CDR3: TGTGCCAGCAGCTTAGGGCAGGGGGGCTCCTACAATGAGCAGTTCTTC.

This clonotype turned up a few times. This chain links TRBV5-4 with TRBJ2-3; D remains ambiguous. CDR3 length equals 15 residues. Looked up from germline, CDR1 is SGHNT and CDR2 is YYREEE (reference sequence). V gave up 1 base and J gave up 6 bases, with 15 bases separating them. The CDR3 nucleotides read TGTGCCAGCAGCTTGCCCCATCTGTCGGCGGATACGCAGTATTTT. Its translation is CASSLPHLSADTQYF.

The sample holds a few counts of this clonotype. V gene TRBV6-6 combines with J gene TRBJ1-1; a possible D gene is TRBD1 (5 bases). The CDR3 totals 17 residues. Trimming stripped 1 base from V and 3 bases from J, with 18 bases between. Germline V gene data show CDR1 as MNHNY and CDR2 as SVGAGI (reference sequence). The CDR3 nucleotides read TGTGCCAGCAGTTACTTCATTGGGGCGGATAGTGACACTGAAGCTTTCTTT. Protein product: CASSYFIGADSDTEAFF.

The chain carries TRBV5-4 and TRBJ2-1, with 15 bases that match TRBD2. CDR3 length: 16 residues. Germline V gene sequence: CDR1 SGHNT, CDR2 YYREEE (reference sequence). J was trimmed by 7 bases and V by 4 bases; bases with no gene match: 6. The CDR3 spells CASSGSGTSGRNEQFF. CDR3 DNA: TGTGCCAGCAGCGGATCCGGGACTAGCGGGAGGAATGAGCAGTTCTTC.

Note on this clonotype: A clone one base away is much larger, so this may be a read error. The chain joins TRBV7-2 to TRBJ2-5; 7 positions agree with TRBD2. Germline CDR1 is SGHTA and CDR2 is FQGNSA. The CDR3 spans 15 residues. The ends lost 1 base at V and 8 bases at J; junction bases unmatched: 10. The CDR3 DNA reads TGTGCCAGCAGCTTAGGTGGTGGGAGGGGAGACACCCAGTACTTC. Translated: CASSLGGGRGDTQYF. Filled out from reference TRBV7-2 and TRBJ2-5, the complete variable domain reads GAGVSQSPSNKVTEKGKDVELRCDPISGHTALYWYRQSLGQGLEFLIYFQGNSAPDKSGLPSDRFSAERTGGSVSTLTIQRTQQEDSAVYLCASSLGGGRGDTQYFGPGTRLLVL.

This clonotype was recorded a few times. CDR3: CASSYPDITYNEQFF. CDR3 nucleotides: TGTGCCAGCAGTTACCCGGACATCACCTACAATGAGCAGTTCTTC. V usage is TRBV6-2 or TRBV6-3 and J usage is TRBJ2-1; perhaps TRBD1 as D (5 bases). Per the germline V gene, CDR1 is MNHEY and CDR2 is SVGEGT. The length of the CDR3 is 15 residues. V shed 2 bases and J shed 2 bases, with 10 bases lying between them.

A few counts support this clonotype. This chain uses TRBV6-5 with TRBJ2-1, with 9 bases matching TRBD1. Trimming at V came to 6 bases and at J to 6 bases, leaving 15 bases not matched to a gene. CDR1 is MNHEY, CDR2 SVGAGI, per germline. There are 17 residues in the CDR3. The chain's CDR3 is CASSKTGGYPFLNEQFF. The CDR3 DNA is TGTGCCAGCAGCAAAACAGGGGGCTATCCATTCCTCAATGAGCAGTTCTTC.

The chain recombines TRBV7-6 with TRBJ2-3, with D possibly matching TRBD1 (6 bases). The CDR3 extends over 20 amino acids. V was clipped by 2 bases and J by 0 bases, with 24 bases between them. Per the germline V gene, CDR1 is SGHVS and CDR2 is FNYEAQ. DNA of the CDR3: TGTGCCAGCAGCTTATCTTGGAGACAGGAGAACTTAACTAGCACAGATACGCAGTATTTT. Amino acids: CASSLSWRQENLTSTDTQYF.

This clonotype was picked up many times. J is TRBJ2-5 and V is TRBV7-8, with 9 bases identical to TRBD2. CDR1 and CDR2 (germline): SGHVS, FQNEAQ. The CDR3 runs 15 residues. V lost 4 bases and J lost 5; bases outside the gene matches: 8. The CDR3 DNA reads as TGTGCCAGCAGCTCCAGCGGGAGGACGTTGGAGACCCAGTACTTC. It translates to CASSSSGRTLETQYF.

The chain has TRBV11-2 and TRBJ2-1, with 8 bases lining up with TRBD2. Germline CDR1 reads SGHAT; CDR2 reads FQNNGV. This CDR3 region has 17 residues. The J segment lost 4 bases and the V segment lost 5 bases, leaving 13 bases of the junction unmatched. CDR3 DNA: TGTGCCAGCAGCAGGATAAAAGGCGGGAGGTTATACAATGAGCAGTTCTTC. Its protein product is CASSRIKGGRLYNEQFF. The whole variable domain, filled in from reference TRBV11-2 and TRBJ2-1, reads EAGVAQSPRYKIIEKRQSVAFWCNPISGHATLYWYQQILGQGPKLLIQFQNNGVVDDSQLPKDRFSAERLKGVDSTLKIQPAKLEDSAVYLCASSRIKGGRLYNEQFFGPGTRLTVL.

This clonotype was detected a few times. V is TRBV5-1 and J is TRBJ2-2, with 12 bases fitting TRBD2. After removal of 6 bases from V and 6 bases from J, the junction contained 12 bases not matched to a gene. CDR1 SGHRS and CDR2 YFSETQ come from the germline V gene. The CDR3 length is 17 residues. The CDR3 here is CASTSKTSGRSAGELFF. CDR3 DNA sequence: TGCGCCAGCACCAGTAAGACTAGCGGGAGATCGGCCGGGGAGCTGTTTTTT.

This clonotype was detected once. The chain has TRBV11-3 and TRBJ2-7, with D perhaps TRBD2 (5 bases). CDR3 length: 13 residues. From germline, CDR1 is SGHNT and CDR2 YENEEA. V was pared by 5 bases and J by 3 bases, with 11 bases between. In nucleotides, the CDR3 is TGTGCCAGCAGCCCCGAGGGTCTCTACGAGCAGTACGTC. It specifies CASSPEGLYEQYV.